The present T cell receptor beta chain was sequenced within a study of pediatric ulcerative colitis. In regard to this clone: The antigen is undetermined.

Germline V gene sequence: CDR1 SGHRS, CDR2 YFSETQ. The CDR3 spans 15 residues. Between the trimmed V and J ends, which lost 4 bases and 0 bases, there was a span of 13 bases. Each sample received Survey-level depth of up to 500,000 reads. Profiled with immunoSEQ multiplex PCR; TCRdb holds only in-frame clones, not every one. The sample lists some 57,000 clones, over 80% occurring once. The blood sample was taken during the colonoscopy visit. Findings and caveats of the study: This repertoire reflects total lymphocytes rather than subpopulations like regulatory T cells. Rectal repertoires separated controls, mild-moderate and acute severe colitis.

The sequenced sample consisted of blood. The sequence derives from a boy aged 5-17 years who was a control in a study of pediatric ulcerative colitis. This chain joins TRBV5-1 and TRBJ1-2; D is perhaps TRBD1 (5 bases). In DNA form, the CDR3 reads TGCGCCAGCAGCCTCTTCTCGGGGGCTAACTATGGCTACACCTTC. Amino acid sequence: CASSLFSGANYGYTF.